This T cell receptor beta chain was observed in a study of beta chain features in type 1 diabetes. Study results and caveats: Within each of all four CD4+ subsets, Type 1 diabetes patients had TCRB CDR3s that were moderately but significantly shorter.

About this clone: Antigen: not known.

The CDR3 runs to 13 residues. Germline V gene data show CDR1 as SGHVS and CDR2 as FQNEAQ. V was pared by 6 bases and J by 1 base, with 10 bases between. As every portion of the isolated RNA was reverse transcribed, the sequencing read expressed TCRB transcripts. Sequencing was performed with immunoSEQ multiplex PCR; in TCRdb, only in-frame clones are kept and a portion is missing. The data contain around 130,000 clones, approximately 10% of them singletons. Sequencing was carried out using central memory CD4+ T cells from blood. The chain couples TRBV7-8 to TRBJ2-7, with a possible D match to TRBD2 (6 bases). This receptor was taken from a young man with type 1 diabetes. Here the CDR3 DNA reads TGTGCCAGCAGGGGACTGAATTCCTACGAGCAGTACTTC. This sequence encodes CASRGLNSYEQYF.